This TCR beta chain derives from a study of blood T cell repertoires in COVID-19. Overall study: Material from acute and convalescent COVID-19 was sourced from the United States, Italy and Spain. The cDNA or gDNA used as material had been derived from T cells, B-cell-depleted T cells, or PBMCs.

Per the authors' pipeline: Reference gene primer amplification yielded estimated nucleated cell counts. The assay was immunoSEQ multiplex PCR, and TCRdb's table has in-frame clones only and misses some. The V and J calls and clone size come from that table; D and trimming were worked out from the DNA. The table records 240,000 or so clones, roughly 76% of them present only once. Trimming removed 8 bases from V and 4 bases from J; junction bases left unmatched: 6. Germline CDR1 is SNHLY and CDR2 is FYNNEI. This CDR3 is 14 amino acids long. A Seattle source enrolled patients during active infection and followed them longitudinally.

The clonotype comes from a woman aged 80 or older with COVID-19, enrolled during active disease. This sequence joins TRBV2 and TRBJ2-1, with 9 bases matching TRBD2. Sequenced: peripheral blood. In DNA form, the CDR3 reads TGTGCCAGCGGGAGCGGGAGGCTTTACAATGAGCAGTTCTTC. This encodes CASGSGRLYNEQFF. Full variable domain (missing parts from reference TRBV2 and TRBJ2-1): EPEVTQTPSHQVTQMGQEVILRCVPISNHLYFYWYRQILGQKVEFLVSFYNNEISEKSEIFDDQFSVERPDGSNFTLKIRSTKLEDSAMYFCASGSGRLYNEQFFGPGTRLTVL.